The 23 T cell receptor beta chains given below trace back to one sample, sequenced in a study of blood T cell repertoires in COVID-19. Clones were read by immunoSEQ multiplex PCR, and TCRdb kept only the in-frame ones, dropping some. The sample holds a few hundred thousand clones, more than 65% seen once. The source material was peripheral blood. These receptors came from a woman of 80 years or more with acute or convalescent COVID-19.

CDR3 DNA sequence: TGTGCCAGCAGTTACTATGGGGCAGACTCCTACAATGAGCAGTTCTTC. Amino acid sequence: CASSYYGADSYNEQFF. The rearrangement links TRBV6-5 to TRBJ2-1; D is possibly TRBD1 (5 bases). V lost 1 base to trimming and J lost 0 bases, with 10 bases between them. The CDR3 has 16 residues. In germline, CDR1 is MNHEY, CDR2 SVGAGI.

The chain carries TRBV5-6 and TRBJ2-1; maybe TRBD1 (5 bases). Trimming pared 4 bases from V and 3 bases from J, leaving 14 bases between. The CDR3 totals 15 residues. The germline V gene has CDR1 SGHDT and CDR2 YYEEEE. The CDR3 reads CASSRRGLIYNEQFF. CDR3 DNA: TGTGCCAGCAGCAGAAGGGGCCTCATCTACAATGAGCAGTTCTTC.

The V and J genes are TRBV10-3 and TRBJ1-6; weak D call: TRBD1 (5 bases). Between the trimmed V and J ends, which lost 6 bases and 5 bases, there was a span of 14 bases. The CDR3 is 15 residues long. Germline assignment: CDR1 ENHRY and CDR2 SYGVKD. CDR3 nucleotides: TGTGCCATCAGGAATGGGGGGGTCGATAATTCACCCCTCCACTTT. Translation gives CAIRNGGVDNSPLHF.

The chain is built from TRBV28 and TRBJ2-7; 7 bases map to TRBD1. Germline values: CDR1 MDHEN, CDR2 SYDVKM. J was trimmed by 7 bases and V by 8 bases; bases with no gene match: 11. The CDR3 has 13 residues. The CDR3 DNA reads TGTGCCAGCCAACCGACAGGGATAGGGGAGCAGTACTTC. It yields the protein CASQPTGIGEQYF. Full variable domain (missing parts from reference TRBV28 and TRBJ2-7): DVKVTQSSRYLVKRTGEKVFLECVQDMDHENMFWYRQDPGLGLRLIYFSYDVKMKEKGDIPEGYSVSREKKERFSLILESASTNQTSMYLCASQPTGIGEQYFGPGTRLTVT.

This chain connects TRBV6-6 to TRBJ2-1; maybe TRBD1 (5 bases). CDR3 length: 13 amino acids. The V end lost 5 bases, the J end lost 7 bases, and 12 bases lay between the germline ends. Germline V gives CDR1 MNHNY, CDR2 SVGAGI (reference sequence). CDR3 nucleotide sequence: TGTGCCAGCAGTCCTTCGGCAGGGAATGAGCAGTTCTTC. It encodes CASSPSAGNEQFF.

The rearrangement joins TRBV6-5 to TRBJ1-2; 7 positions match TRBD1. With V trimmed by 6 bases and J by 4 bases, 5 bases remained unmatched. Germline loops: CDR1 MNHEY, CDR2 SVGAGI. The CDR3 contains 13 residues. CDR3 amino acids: CASRPGGGYGYTF. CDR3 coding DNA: TGTGCCAGCAGGCCAGGGGGAGGCTATGGCTACACCTTC.

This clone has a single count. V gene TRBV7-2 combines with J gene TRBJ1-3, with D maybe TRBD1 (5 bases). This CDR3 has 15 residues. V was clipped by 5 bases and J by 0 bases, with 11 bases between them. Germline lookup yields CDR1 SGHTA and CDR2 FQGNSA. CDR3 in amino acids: CASSGQGLSGNTIYF. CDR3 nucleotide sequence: TGTGCCAGCAGCGGGCAGGGCCTCTCTGGAAACACCATATATTTT.

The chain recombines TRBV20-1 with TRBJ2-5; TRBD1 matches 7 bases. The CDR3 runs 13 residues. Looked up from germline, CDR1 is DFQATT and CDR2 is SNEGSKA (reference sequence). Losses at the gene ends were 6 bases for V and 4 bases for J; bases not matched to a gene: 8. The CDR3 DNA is TGCAGTGCAAGTGACAGGGTAGGAGAGACCCAGTACTTC. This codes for CSASDRVGETQYF.

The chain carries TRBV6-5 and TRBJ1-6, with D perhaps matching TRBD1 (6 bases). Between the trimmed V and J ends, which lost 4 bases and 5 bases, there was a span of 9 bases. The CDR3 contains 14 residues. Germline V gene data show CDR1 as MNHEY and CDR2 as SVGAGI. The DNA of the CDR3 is TGTGCCAGCAGTTTCGGACAGAATAATTCACCCCTCCACTTT. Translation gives CASSFGQNNSPLHF.

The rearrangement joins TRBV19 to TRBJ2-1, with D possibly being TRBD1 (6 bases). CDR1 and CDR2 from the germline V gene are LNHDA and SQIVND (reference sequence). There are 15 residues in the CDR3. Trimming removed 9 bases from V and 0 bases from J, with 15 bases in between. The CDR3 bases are TGTGCCAGCCGACTCACAGGGAGCTCCTACAATGAGCAGTTCTTC. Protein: CASRLTGSSYNEQFF. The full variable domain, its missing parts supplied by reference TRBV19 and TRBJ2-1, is DGGITQSPKYLFRKEGQNVTLSCEQNLNHDAMYWYRQDPGQGLRLIYYSQIVNDFQKGDIAEGYSVSREKKESFPLTVTSAQKNPTAFYLCASRLTGSSYNEQFFGPGTRLTVL.

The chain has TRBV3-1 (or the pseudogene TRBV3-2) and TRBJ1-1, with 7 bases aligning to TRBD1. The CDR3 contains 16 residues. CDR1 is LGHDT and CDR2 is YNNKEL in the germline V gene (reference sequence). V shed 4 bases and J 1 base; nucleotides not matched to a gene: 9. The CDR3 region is CASSRRPRQGNTEAFF. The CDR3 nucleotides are TGTGCCAGCAGCCGCCGACCAAGACAGGGGAACACTGAAGCTTTCTTT.

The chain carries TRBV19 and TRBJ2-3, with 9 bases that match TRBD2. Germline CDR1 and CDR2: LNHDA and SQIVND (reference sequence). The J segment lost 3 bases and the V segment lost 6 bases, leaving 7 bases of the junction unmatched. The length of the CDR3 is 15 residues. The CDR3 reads CASSREAGGTDTQYF. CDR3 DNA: TGTGCCAGTAGCCGGGAAGCGGGGGGTACAGATACGCAGTATTTT.

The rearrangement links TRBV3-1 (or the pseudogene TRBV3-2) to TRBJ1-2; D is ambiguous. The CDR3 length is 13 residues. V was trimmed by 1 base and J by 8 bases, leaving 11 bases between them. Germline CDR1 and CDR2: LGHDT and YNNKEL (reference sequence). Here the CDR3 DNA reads TGTGCCAGCAGCCAAGGATACGAGGGAGGCTACACCTTC. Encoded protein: CASSQGYEGGYTF.

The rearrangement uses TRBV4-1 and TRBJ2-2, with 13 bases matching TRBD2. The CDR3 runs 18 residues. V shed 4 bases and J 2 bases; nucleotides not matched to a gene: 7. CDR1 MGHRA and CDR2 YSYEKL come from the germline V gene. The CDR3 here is CASSPSTSGGINTGELFF. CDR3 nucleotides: TGCGCCAGCAGCCCCTCGACTAGCGGGGGGATAAACACCGGGGAGCTGTTTTTT.

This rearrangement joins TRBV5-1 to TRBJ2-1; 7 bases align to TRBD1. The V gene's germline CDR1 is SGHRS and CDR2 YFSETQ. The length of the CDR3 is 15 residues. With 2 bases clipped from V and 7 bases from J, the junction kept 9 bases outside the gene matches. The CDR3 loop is CASSFVQGVRNEQFF. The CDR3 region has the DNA TGCGCCAGCAGCTTCGTGCAGGGGGTTAGGAATGAGCAGTTCTTC.

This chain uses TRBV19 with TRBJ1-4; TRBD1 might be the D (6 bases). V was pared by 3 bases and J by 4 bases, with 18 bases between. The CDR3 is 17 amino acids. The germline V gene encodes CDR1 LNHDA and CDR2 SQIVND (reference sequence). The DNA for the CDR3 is TGTGCCAGTAGTATGAACCCCTCCGGGACAAATAATGAAAAACTGTTTTTT. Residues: CASSMNPSGTNNEKLFF.

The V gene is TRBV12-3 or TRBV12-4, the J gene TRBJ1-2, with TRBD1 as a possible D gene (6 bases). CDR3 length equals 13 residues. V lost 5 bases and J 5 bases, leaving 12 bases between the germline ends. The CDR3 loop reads CASSGTRRYGYTF. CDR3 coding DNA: TGTGCCAGCAGTGGGACACGACGGTATGGCTACACCTTC.

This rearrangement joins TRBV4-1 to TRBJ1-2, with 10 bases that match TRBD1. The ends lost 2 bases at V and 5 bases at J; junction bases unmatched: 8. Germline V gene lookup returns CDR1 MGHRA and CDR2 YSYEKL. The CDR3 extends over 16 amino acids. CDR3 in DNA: TGCGCCAGCAGCCAAATGGGGACAGGGGACTTTTATGGCTACACCTTC. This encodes CASSQMGTGDFYGYTF.

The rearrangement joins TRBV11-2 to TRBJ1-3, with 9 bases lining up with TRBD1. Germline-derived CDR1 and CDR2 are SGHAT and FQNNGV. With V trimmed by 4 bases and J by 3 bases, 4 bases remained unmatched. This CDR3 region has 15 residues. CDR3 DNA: TGTGCCAGCAGCTCCACAGGGGGCGGTGGAAACACCATATATTTT. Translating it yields CASSSTGGGGNTIYF. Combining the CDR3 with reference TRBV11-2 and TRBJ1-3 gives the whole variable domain EAGVAQSPRYKIIEKRQSVAFWCNPISGHATLYWYQQILGQGPKLLIQFQNNGVVDDSQLPKDRFSAERLKGVDSTLKIQPAKLEDSAVYLCASSSTGGGGNTIYFGEGSWLTVV.

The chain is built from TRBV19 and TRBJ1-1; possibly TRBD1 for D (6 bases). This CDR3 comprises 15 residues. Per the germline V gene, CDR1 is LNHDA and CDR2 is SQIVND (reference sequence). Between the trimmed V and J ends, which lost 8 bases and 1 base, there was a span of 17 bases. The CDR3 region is CASDPGWGPNTEAFF. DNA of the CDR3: TGTGCCAGTGACCCGGGGTGGGGGCCGAACACTGAAGCTTTCTTT.

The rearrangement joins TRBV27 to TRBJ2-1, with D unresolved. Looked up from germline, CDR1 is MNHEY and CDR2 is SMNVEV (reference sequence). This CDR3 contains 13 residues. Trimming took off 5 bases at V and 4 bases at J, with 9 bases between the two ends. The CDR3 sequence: CASSRGGYNEQFF. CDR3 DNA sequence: TGTGCCAGCAGTCGAGGCGGTTACAATGAGCAGTTCTTC.

CDR3 coding DNA: TGTGCCAGCAGCGGAGGCCTACCTAAGACAGATACGCAGTATTTT. This encodes CASSGGLPKTDTQYF. The chain combines TRBV5-4 with TRBJ2-3, with D perhaps matching TRBD2 (5 bases). Germline CDR1 reads SGHNT; CDR2 reads YYREEE (reference sequence). V was cut by 4 bases and J by 3 bases, with 15 bases left in between. This CDR3 spans 15 amino acids. The complete variable domain, with remaining parts taken from reference TRBV5-4 and TRBJ2-3, reads ETGVTQSPTHLIKTRGQQVTLRCSSQSGHNTVSWYQQALGQGPQFIFQYYREEENGRGNFPPRFSGLQFPNYSSELNVNALELDDSALYLCASSGGLPKTDTQYFGPGTRLTVL.

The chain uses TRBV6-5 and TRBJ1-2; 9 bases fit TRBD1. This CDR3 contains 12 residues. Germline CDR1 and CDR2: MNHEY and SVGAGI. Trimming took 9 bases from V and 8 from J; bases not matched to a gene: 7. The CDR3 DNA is TGTGCCAGTGCACAGGGGGCGCGGGGCTACACCTTC. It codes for CASAQGARGYTF.